The entry below gives a single T cell receptor (beta chain) sequence along with its context. This sample is drawn from a study of T cell changes during pregnancy in multiple sclerosis. Per the germline V gene, CDR1 is MNHEY and CDR2 is SMNVEV (reference sequence). The CDR3 has 16 amino acids. Germline trimming cut 5 bases from V and 0 bases from J; bases unmatched to any gene: 6. Produced via immunoSEQ multiplex PCR; TCRdb's table is partial and in-frame only. The sample yields tens of thousands of clones, 70% to 90% seen once. The V and J genes are TRBV27 and TRBJ1-1, with TRBD1 matching 10 bases. This material consisted of CD4+ T cells from peripheral blood mononuclear cells, taken in the first trimester of pregnancy. The clonotype was recovered from a female donor with multiple sclerosis, enrolled in a pregnancy study. In nucleotides, the CDR3 is TGTGCCAGCAGTCCAGGGACAGGGGTTCTGAACACTGAAGCTTTCTTT. Translating gives CASSPGTGVLNTEAFF.